Each of the 14 T cell receptor beta chains below was sequenced from the same sample in a study of T cell repertoires in cytomegalovirus infection. A single record per CDR3 protein comes from TCRdb applying MiXCR to the reads. The table has approximately 630,000 distinct CDR3 sequences, 24% seen once. The sample taken for sequencing was CD8+ T cells from PBMCs. The receptors come from a human donor in good health (CMV status not recorded). Some clones in this sample may be carry-over from other donors' samples.

This clonotype appeared many times. The chain combines TRBV7-6 with TRBJ2-2; D may correspond to TRBD1 or TRBD2 (5 bases each). The V end was cut by 0 bases, the J end by 7 bases, with 15 bases between. Germline CDR1 SGHVS, CDR2 FNYEAQ. The CDR3 runs to 16 residues. CDR3 sequence reads: CASSLAGGRKNGELFF. CDR3 coding DNA: TGTGCCAGCAGCTTAGCTGGGGGAAGGAAGAACGGGGAGCTGTTTTTT.

In its sample, this clonotype was seen many times. The V gene is TRBV10-3, the J gene TRBJ2-1; 9 bases map to TRBD2. Germline assignment: CDR1 ENHRY and CDR2 SYGVKD. Germline trimming cut 3 bases from V and 4 bases from J; bases unmatched to any gene: 4. The CDR3 consists of 15 residues. The CDR3 protein is CAISEYSGGYNEQFF. The CDR3 DNA is TGTGCCATCAGTGAATATAGCGGGGGTTACAATGAGCAGTTCTTC.

The rearrangement joins TRBV5-1 to TRBJ1-1; D perhaps matches TRBD1 (6 bases). Germline V gene sequence: CDR1 SGHRS, CDR2 YFSETQ. This CDR3 comprises 14 residues. Trimming took off 1 base at V and 4 bases at J, with 11 bases between the two ends. CDR3 protein: CASSLRGRITEAFF. The CDR3 DNA follows: TGCGCCAGCAGCTTGAGGGGGAGGATCACTGAAGCTTTCTTT.

The chain couples TRBV2 to TRBJ2-7, with 10 nucleotides matching TRBD2. Germline V gene lookup returns CDR1 SNHLY and CDR2 FYNNEI. CDR3 length: 15 residues. The CDR3 here is CTSSELAGPFYEQYV. CDR3 DNA sequence: TGTACCAGCAGTGAACTAGCGGGGCCATTTTACGAGCAGTACGTC.

This clonotype was seen more than once but under ten times. Sequence at one end of the junction differs from germline and may be a read error. This sequence joins TRBV7-9 and TRBJ1-1; D remains unclear. This CDR3 is built from 13 residues. From germline, CDR1 is SEHNR and CDR2 FQNEAQ (reference sequence). The DNA for the CDR3 is TGTGCCAGCAGACCCCCAGCGTACACTGAGGCTTTCTTT. It yields the protein CASRPPAYTEAFF.

The chain joins TRBV20-1 to TRBJ2-7; no clear D gene. V shed 3 bases and J shed 2 bases, with 8 bases lying between them. The CDR3 runs to 12 residues. Germline-derived CDR1 and CDR2 are DFQATT and SNEGSKA (reference sequence). The CDR3 is CSARAETYEQYV. CDR3 coding DNA: TGCAGTGCTAGGGCAGAGACCTACGAGCAGTACGTC.

The chain employs TRBV29-1 and TRBJ1-3; D remains unclear. The CDR3 consists of 13 residues. Germline lookup yields CDR1 SQVTM and CDR2 ANQGSEA. V was clipped by 7 bases and J by 4 bases, with 14 bases between them. For the CDR3, the DNA is TGCAGCGCCTGGGCGCCGCCAGGAAACACCATATATTTT. Protein product: CSAWAPPGNTIYF. The variable domain in full, completed from reference TRBV29-1 and TRBJ1-3, reads SAVISQKPSRDICQRGTSLTIQCQVDSQVTMMFWYRQQPGQSLTLIATANQGSEATYESGFVIDKFPISRPNLTFSTLTVSNMSPEDSSIYLCSAWAPPGNTIYFGEGSWLTVV.

The rearrangement joins TRBV20-1 to TRBJ1-6; 11 bases align to TRBD1. This CDR3 is built from 16 residues. The trim removed 3 bases at V and 10 bases at J, leaving 11 bases unmatched. Germline V gene lookup returns CDR1 DFQATT and CDR2 SNEGSKA (reference sequence). The CDR3 sequence is CSASQVDRGLRSPLHF. CDR3 in DNA: TGCAGTGCTAGCCAGGTGGACAGGGGGCTGAGATCACCCCTCCACTTT.

This sequence joins TRBV4-1 and TRBJ2-7; a possible D gene is TRBD2 (6 bases). Trimming took off 3 bases at V and 1 base at J, with 10 bases between the two ends. The CDR3 has 14 residues. CDR1 and CDR2 (germline): MGHRA, YSYEKL. The CDR3 DNA follows: TGCGCCAGCAGCCAGCGGGACGGATCCTACGAGCAGTACTTC. Translating gives CASSQRDGSYEQYF.

This chain links TRBV2 with TRBJ2-1; 8 nucleotides align to TRBD1. Germline CDR1 SNHLY, CDR2 FYNNEI. The CDR3 has 14 amino acids. V lost 8 bases and J lost 3; bases outside the gene matches: 6. Here the CDR3 reads CASPPGQVYNEQFF. The CDR3, as DNA: TGTGCCAGCCCCCCGGGACAGGTCTACAATGAGCAGTTCTTC.

This clonotype was counted ten times or more. The chain links TRBV25-1 to TRBJ2-1; no clear D. Germline CDR1 is MGHDK and CDR2 is SYGVNS. The CDR3 sequence is 13 residues long. Trimming removed 1 base from V and 9 bases from J, with 10 bases in between. As DNA, the CDR3 is TGTGCCAGCAGTGAATTTTCGGGCGGTGAGCAGTTCTTC. Residues: CASSEFSGGEQFF.

This sequence joins TRBV14 and TRBJ1-1, with D hard to call. Germline values: CDR1 SGHDN, CDR2 FVKESK. Trimming cost V 1 base and J 12 bases, with 21 bases left between them. The CDR3 has 15 amino acids. The CDR3 nucleotides read TGTGCCAGCAGCCAAGGTACCCCTGGAGGTTATGGAACTTTCTTT. Amino acid sequence: CASSQGTPGGYGTFF.

A word on this clonotype: This may arise from a read error, as a much more abundant clone is one base away. The rearrangement uses TRBV7-6 and TRBJ2-7; D is undetermined. The CDR3 sequence is 14 residues long. CDR1 SGHVS and CDR2 FNYEAQ come from the germline V gene. The CDR3 nucleotides are TGTGCCAACAGCTTTTCCCTGGTCCCCTACGAGCAGTACTTC. It encodes CANSFSLVPYEQYF. The full variable domain, completed using reference TRBV7-6 and TRBJ2-7, is GAGVSQSPRYKVTKRGQDVALRCDPISGHVSLYWYRQALGQGPEFLTYFNYEAQQDKSGLPNDRFSAERPEGSISTLTIQRTEQRDSAMYRCANSFSLVPYEQYFGPGTRLTVT.

The chain joins TRBV5-5 to TRBJ2-5, with 8 bases lining up with TRBD1. J was trimmed by 1 base and V by 0 bases; bases with no gene match: 5. The V gene's germline CDR1 is SGHKS and CDR2 YYEKEE (reference sequence). CDR3 length: 16 residues. Here the CDR3 reads CASSLGDRQGQETQYF. As DNA, the CDR3 is TGTGCCAGCAGCTTGGGGGACAGGCAAGGCCAAGAGACCCAGTACTTC.